The 32 T cell receptor beta chains given below trace back to one sample, sequenced in a study of type 1 regulatory T cells. Antigen specificity for these receptors is unknown. TCRdb itself ran the reads through MiXCR, one entry per CDR3 protein. Of about 74,000 distinct CDR3 sequences listed, around 68% are singletons. Specimen: cultured T cells, either the whole culture or a sorted T cell fraction (not recorded which). Subset in this sample: Tr1-enriched cell product generated in vitro against host alloantigens. Receptor source: a human donor in good health.

This clonotype was seen only a few times. V and J are TRBV7-2 and TRBJ1-4; D ambiguous. Germline assignment: CDR1 SGHTA and CDR2 FQGNSA. The V gene lost 0 bases and the J gene lost 2 bases, with 13 bases spanning the gap. The CDR3 sequence is 17 residues long. The CDR3: CASSLAPSMRTNEKLFF. DNA of the CDR3: TGTGCCAGCAGCTTAGCACCTAGTATGAGGACTAATGAAAAACTGTTTTTT.

The V and J genes are TRBV6-2 or TRBV6-3 and TRBJ1-1, with D tentatively TRBD1 (6 bases). Looked up from germline, CDR1 is MNHEY and CDR2 is SVGEGT. The CDR3 totals 16 residues. V was pared by 5 bases and J by 5 bases, with 21 bases between. The CDR3 DNA sequence: TGTGCCAGCAGTGCCCGCGGGGGGCGCCGGTATACTGAAGCTTTCTTT. Protein: CASSARGGRRYTEAFF.

The CDR3 DNA reads as TGTGCCAGCAGTTTGACTACGATTCGCACAGATACGCAGTATTTT. Translated: CASSLTTIRTDTQYF. V and J are TRBV12-3 or TRBV12-4 and TRBJ2-3, with a tentative D call TRBD2 (5 bases). Trimming took 3 bases from V and 1 from J, leaving 11 bases between them. The CDR3 has 15 residues.

This clonotype was counted only a few times. V gene TRBV19 combines with J gene TRBJ2-1; D gene ambiguous. The V gene lost 3 bases and the J gene lost 0 bases, with 15 bases spanning the gap. Germline values: CDR1 LNHDA, CDR2 SQIVND (reference sequence). The CDR3 sequence is 17 residues long. CDR3 bases: TGTGCCAGTAGTATGCCTGGTTCAGGAAGCTCCTACAATGAGCAGTTCTTC. It encodes CASSMPGSGSSYNEQFF.

The CDR3, as DNA: TGTGCCAGCAGCGTAGAAGGAGATGGGTGGCAGCTCGATTTACGCCATGGCTACACCTTC. Protein product: CASSVEGDGWQLDLRHGYTF. This sequence joins TRBV9 and TRBJ1-2; D remains unclear. V was pared by 0 bases and J by 6 bases, with 30 bases between. This CDR3 contains 20 residues. Germline V gene lookup returns CDR1 SGDLS and CDR2 YYNGEE.

In its sample, this clonotype was seen a few times. The chain employs TRBV19 and TRBJ2-7, with D perhaps TRBD1 (6 bases). The CDR3 has 14 residues. With 6 bases removed from V and 4 bases from J, the gap between germline ends came to 16 bases. Germline assignment: CDR1 LNHDA and CDR2 SQIVND (reference sequence). CDR3 protein: CASSAPGQSYEQYF. The CDR3 bases are TGTGCCAGTAGCGCCCCGGGACAAAGTTACGAGCAGTACTTC.

This clonotype turned up a few times. The rearrangement joins TRBV5-6 to TRBJ1-5; D remains ambiguous. CDR1 is SGHDT, CDR2 YYEEEE, per germline. This CDR3 has 15 amino acids. The V gene lost 2 bases and the J gene lost 2 bases, with 11 bases spanning the gap. This chain's CDR3 is CASSFFPGGNQPQHF. CDR3 nucleotide sequence: TGTGCCAGCAGCTTCTTCCCGGGAGGCAATCAGCCCCAGCATTTT. The full variable domain, its missing parts supplied by reference TRBV5-6 and TRBJ1-5, is DAGVTQSPTHLIKTRGQQVTLRCSPKSGHDTVSWYQQALGQGPQFIFQYYEEEERQRGNFPDRFSGHQFPNYSSELNVNALLLGDSALYLCASSFFPGGNQPQHFGDGTRLSIL.

The rearrangement joins TRBV7-2 to TRBJ2-3; perhaps TRBD1 as D (6 bases). The germline V gene encodes CDR1 SGHTA and CDR2 FQGNSA. This CDR3 is built from 15 residues. V was trimmed by 1 base and J by 1 base, leaving 9 bases between them. CDR3 sequence reads: CASSLGGHRTDTQYF. The CDR3 DNA follows: TGTGCCAGCAGCTTAGGGGGGCATCGCACAGATACGCAGTATTTT.

The rearrangement joins TRBV27 to TRBJ1-1; D may be TRBD1 (5 bases). The V end was cut by 0 bases, the J end by 1 base, with 6 bases between. Germline CDR1 MNHEY, CDR2 SMNVEV (reference sequence). There are 14 residues in the CDR3. CDR3 bases: TGTGCCAGCAGTTTATCCCAGGGGAACACTGAAGCTTTCTTT. Translated, it gives CASSLSQGNTEAFF.

The rearrangement joins TRBV29-1 to TRBJ2-7; D is perhaps TRBD1 or TRBD2 (7 bases each). Trimming stripped 5 bases from V and 1 base from J, with 12 bases between. This CDR3 region has 13 residues. Germline V gives CDR1 SQVTM, CDR2 ANQGSEA. As DNA, the CDR3 is TGCAGCGTTCGACAGGGAGGGTCCTACGAGCAGTACTTC. Its translation is CSVRQGGSYEQYF.

This clonotype was seen more than once but under ten times. The chain has TRBV10-2 and TRBJ2-7; perhaps TRBD1 as D (6 bases). V shed 5 bases and J shed 3 bases, with 8 bases lying between them. CDR1 WSHSY and CDR2 SAAADI come from the germline V gene. The CDR3 totals 12 residues. CDR3 bases: TGCGCCAGCAGTACAGGGAACTACGAGCAGTACTTC. Its translation is CASSTGNYEQYF.

Notes on this clonotype: One junction end disagrees with the germline gene, perhaps due to a read error. This chain joins TRBV18 and TRBJ1-4; D is possibly TRBD1 (6 bases). This CDR3 has 13 residues. Germline CDR1 KGHSH, CDR2 LQKENI. The CDR3 coding sequence is TGTACCAGCTCACCAGGGGTTGGTGAAAAACTGTTTTTT. Encoded protein: CTSSPGVGEKLFF.

This sequence joins TRBV6-2 or TRBV6-3 and TRBJ2-6; D is unclear. Germline CDR1 and CDR2: MNHEY and SVGEGT. The CDR3 extends over 14 amino acids. Trimming took 5 bases from V and 4 from J, leaving 9 bases between them. CDR3 in DNA: TGTGCCAGCAGTCCCCAGAGGGGGGCCAACGTCCTGACTTTC. Encoded protein: CASSPQRGANVLTF.

The chain couples TRBV29-1 to TRBJ1-1; tentative D call: TRBD1 (6 bases). The CDR3 contains 13 residues. V was pared by 7 bases and J by 3 bases, with 15 bases between. The germline V gene has CDR1 SQVTM and CDR2 ANQGSEA. The chain's CDR3 is CSGTGQLDTEAFF. The CDR3 DNA reads TGCAGCGGCACGGGACAATTGGACACTGAAGCTTTCTTT.

This sequence joins TRBV5-1 and TRBJ1-5; D is undetermined. Looked up from germline, CDR1 is SGHRS and CDR2 is YFSETQ. This CDR3 spans 15 amino acids. V was trimmed by 0 bases and J by 6 bases, leaving 13 bases between them. CDR3 DNA sequence: TGCGCCAGCAGCTTGGATGGAGGACGGGTTCAGCCCCAGCATTTT. It encodes CASSLDGGRVQPQHF.

V and J are TRBV27 and TRBJ2-5, with TRBD2 matching over 9 bases. This CDR3 contains 14 residues. The trim removed 8 bases at V and 2 bases at J, leaving 6 bases unmatched. CDR1 and CDR2 from the germline V gene are MNHEY and SMNVEV (reference sequence). CDR3 sequence: CASGIAGVQETQYF. The CDR3 region has the DNA TGTGCCAGCGGTATAGCGGGAGTACAAGAGACCCAGTACTTC.

The chain uses TRBV20-1 and TRBJ2-1; D is ambiguous. This CDR3 is built from 13 residues. Germline V gene data show CDR1 as DFQATT and CDR2 as SNEGSKA (reference sequence). Trimming removed 2 bases at V and 2 bases at J, with 7 bases between. The CDR3 sequence: CSARYSTYNEQFF. The CDR3 nucleotides read TGCAGTGCTAGATATAGCACCTACAATGAGCAGTTCTTC.

V usage is TRBV7-2 and J usage is TRBJ2-7, with TRBD1 matching 8 bases. The CDR3 totals 15 residues. Germline V gene sequence: CDR1 SGHTA, CDR2 FQGNSA. V shed 1 base and J 2 bases; nucleotides not matched to a gene: 4. The CDR3 is CASSLEGQVTYEQYF. The CDR3 DNA follows: TGTGCCAGCAGCTTAGAGGGACAGGTTACCTACGAGCAGTACTTC.

The rearrangement uses TRBV7-2 and TRBJ2-3; the D is unclear. Germline CDR1 reads SGHTA; CDR2 reads FQGNSA. This CDR3 has 15 residues. Trimming shortened V by 5 bases and J by 0 bases, and 12 bases separated the two germline ends. CDR3: CASSPFRSSTDTQYF. In nucleotides, the CDR3 is TGTGCCAGCAGCCCTTTCAGGTCCAGCACAGATACGCAGTATTTT.

The chain links TRBV30 to TRBJ2-6, with TRBD1 matching over 10 bases. The CDR3 totals 18 residues. V lost 0 bases, J lost 3 bases, and 8 bases stayed unmatched. From germline, CDR1 is GTSNPN and CDR2 SVGIG (reference sequence). CDR3 in DNA: TGTGCCTGGAGTGTTTTGGGACAGGGGCCCCGTGGGGCCAACGTCCTGACTTTC. This translates into CAWSVLGQGPRGANVLTF. Looking up the rest from reference TRBV30 and TRBJ2-6 gives the full variable domain: SQTIHQWPATLVQPVGSPLSLECTVEGTSNPNLYWYRQAAGRGLQLLFYSVGIGQISSEVPQNLSASRPQDRQFILSSKKLLLSDSGFYLCAWSVLGQGPRGANVLTFGAGSRLTVL.

The sample holds one count of this clonotype. The chain employs TRBV4-3 and TRBJ2-7, with TRBD1 matching 10 bases. The CDR3 has 15 amino acids. V dropped 4 bases and J dropped 5; count of bases not matched to a gene: 8. Germline V CDR1 and CDR2: LGHNA, YSLEER. The CDR3, as DNA: TGCGCCAGCAGCCGGACCGGACAGGGGGTTCACGAGCAGTACTTC. This translates into CASSRTGQGVHEQYF.

The chain employs TRBV27 and TRBJ2-1; D might be TRBD2 (6 bases). CDR1 and CDR2 (germline): MNHEY, SMNVEV (reference sequence). The CDR3 sequence is 15 residues long. Trimming cost V 5 bases and J 6 bases, with 17 bases left between them. CDR3 residues: CASSPTNGRRNEQFF. The CDR3 nucleotides read TGTGCCAGCAGTCCAACTAACGGGAGACGCAATGAGCAGTTCTTC.

The chain has TRBV7-9 and TRBJ1-4; D is possibly TRBD1 (6 bases). The CDR3 is 14 amino acids. The ends were cut back, 4 bases at V and 5 bases at J, with 11 bases in the middle. Germline CDR1 SEHNR, CDR2 FQNEAQ (reference sequence). The CDR3 reads CASSYTGSNEKLFF. The CDR3, as DNA: TGTGCCAGCAGCTATACAGGGTCCAATGAAAAACTGTTTTTT.

In its sample, this clonotype was seen a few times. V and J are TRBV10-2 and TRBJ2-7; D not certain. V was clipped by 0 bases and J by 2 bases, with 8 bases between them. Germline-derived CDR1 and CDR2 are WSHSY and SAAADI. The CDR3 is 14 amino acids. The CDR3 reads CASSESGTAYEQYF. The DNA for the CDR3 is TGCGCCAGCAGTGAGTCGGGTACGGCCTACGAGCAGTACTTC.

The J gene is TRBJ1-1, the V gene TRBV12-3 or TRBV12-4, with 8 bases that match TRBD1. This CDR3 spans 14 amino acids. The V and J ends lost 5 bases and 1 base, in that order; junction bases with no gene match: 3. In DNA, the CDR3 is TGTGCCAGCAGTCTCACAGGGGGGAACACTGAAGCTTTCTTT. This translates into CASSLTGGNTEAFF.

This chain links TRBV18 with TRBJ2-5; the match to TRBD2 covers 14 bases. This CDR3 comprises 15 residues. Germline V gene sequence: CDR1 KGHSH, CDR2 LQKENI. Trimming at V came to 5 bases and at J to 3 bases, leaving 2 bases not matched to a gene. CDR3 sequence reads: CASSKTSGREETQYF. DNA of the CDR3: TGTGCCAGCTCAAAGACTAGCGGGAGGGAAGAGACCCAGTACTTC.

The chain links TRBV7-9 to TRBJ2-2; D not certain. The ends were cut back, 1 base at V and 4 bases at J, with 19 bases in the middle. The CDR3 consists of 18 residues. From germline, CDR1 is SEHNR and CDR2 FQNEAQ (reference sequence). DNA of the CDR3: TGTGCCAGCAGCTTAGTTGGCGGATGGCGAGGTGGCACCGGGGAGCTGTTTTTT. As protein: CASSLVGGWRGGTGELFF.

This chain uses TRBV11-3 with TRBJ2-1; D perhaps matches TRBD1 (5 bases). From germline, CDR1 is SGHNT and CDR2 YENEEA. The CDR3 runs to 17 residues. Trimming removed 4 bases at V and 0 bases at J, with 16 bases between. The CDR3 here is CASSSHLRASSYNEQFF. DNA of the CDR3: TGTGCCAGCAGCTCTCACCTCAGGGCAAGCTCCTACAATGAGCAGTTCTTC.

The J gene is TRBJ1-5, the V gene TRBV29-1; possible D gene TRBD1, 6 bases. CDR3 length equals 14 residues. The germline V and J ends were trimmed by 7 bases and 4 bases, with 17 bases remaining between them. Per germline, CDR1 SQVTM and CDR2 ANQGSEA. This chain's CDR3 is CSAIGQIGNQPQHF. The CDR3 coding sequence is TGCAGCGCTATCGGACAGATCGGTAATCAGCCCCAGCATTTT.

This chain connects TRBV20-1 to TRBJ2-3; the D gene could be TRBD1 or TRBD2 (7 bases each). This CDR3 has 14 residues. V was shortened by 2 bases and J by 2 bases, with 11 bases between the two germline ends. Germline assignment: CDR1 DFQATT and CDR2 SNEGSKA (reference sequence). CDR3 amino acids: CSARQGGLTDTQYF. DNA of the CDR3: TGCAGTGCTAGACAGGGGGGGCTCACAGATACGCAGTATTTT.

The rearrangement uses TRBV5-1 and TRBJ1-3; D gene unclear. CDR1 is SGHRS and CDR2 is YFSETQ in the germline V gene. CDR3 length equals 14 residues. Trimming took 5 bases from V and 3 from J, leaving 12 bases between them. Written as DNA, the CDR3 is TGCGCCAGCAGGGAGCAGGCAGATGGAAACACCATATATTTT. Amino acids: CASREQADGNTIYF.

V and J are TRBV4-2 and TRBJ2-3; no clear D gene. Between the trimmed V and J ends, which lost 0 bases and 1 base, there was a span of 11 bases. The CDR3 is 16 residues long. Germline CDR1 LGHNA, CDR2 YNFKEQ. The CDR3 DNA reads as TGTGCCAGCAGCCAAGAGAGCCCCCCCCGCACAGATACGCAGTATTTT. As protein: CASSQESPPRTDTQYF.